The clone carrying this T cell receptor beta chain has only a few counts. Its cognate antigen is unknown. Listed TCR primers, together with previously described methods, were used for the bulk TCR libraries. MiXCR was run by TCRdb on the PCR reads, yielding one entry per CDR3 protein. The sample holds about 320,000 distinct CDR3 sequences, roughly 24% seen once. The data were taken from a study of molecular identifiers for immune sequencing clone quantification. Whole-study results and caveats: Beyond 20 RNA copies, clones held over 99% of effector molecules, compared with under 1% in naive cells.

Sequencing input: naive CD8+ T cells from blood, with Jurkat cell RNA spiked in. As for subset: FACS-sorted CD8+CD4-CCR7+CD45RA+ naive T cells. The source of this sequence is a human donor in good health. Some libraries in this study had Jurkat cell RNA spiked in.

The CDR3 spells CASSPTGGSNEQFF. DNA of the CDR3: TGTGCCAGCAGCCCGACAGGGGGTTCGAATGAGCAGTTCTTC. The V and J genes are TRBV6-2 or TRBV6-3 and TRBJ2-1, with 9 bases fitting TRBD1. CDR1 and CDR2 (germline): MNHEY, SVGEGT. With V trimmed by 6 bases and J by 7 bases, 7 bases remained unmatched. The length of the CDR3 is 14 residues.